These 10 T cell receptor beta chains were all obtained from the same sample, sequenced in a study of beta chain features in type 1 diabetes. Study-wide results and limits: Researchers report that Type 1 diabetes patients had moderately but significantly shorter TCRB CDR3s across all four CD4+ subsets.

No antigen has been assigned to these receptors. The isolated RNA, all of it, was reverse transcribed, so expressed TCRB transcripts were what got sequenced. Produced via immunoSEQ multiplex PCR; TCRdb's table is partial and in-frame only. The sample lists a few hundred thousand clones, approximately 15% occurring once. The source material was naive CD4+ T cells from blood. The receptor set was obtained from a woman under 30 with type 1 diabetes.

This clone has only a few counts. The genes are TRBV11-2 and TRBJ1-1, with TRBD1 as a possible D gene (5 bases). Germline V gene sequence: CDR1 SGHAT, CDR2 FQNNGV. V was shortened by 1 base and J by 2 bases, with 8 bases between the two germline ends. The CDR3 spans 14 residues. CDR3 coding DNA: TGTGCCAGCAGCTTAGTCGGACAAAACACTGAAGCTTTCTTT. Translating it yields CASSLVGQNTEAFF.

The chain couples TRBV11-1 to TRBJ1-2, with 12 bases matching TRBD1. V gave up 6 bases and J gave up 8 bases; unmatched junction bases: 7. The CDR3 is 14 residues long. Germline V lookup: CDR1 SGHAT, CDR2 FQDESV (reference sequence). The CDR3 DNA sequence: TGTGCCAGCAGGTTAACCGGGACAGGGGGCGGCTACACCTTC. This sequence encodes CASRLTGTGGGYTF.

This clone was seen a handful of times. The rearrangement uses TRBV29-1 and TRBJ2-3, with unresolved D. Trimming took 2 bases from V and 2 from J, leaving 8 bases between them. The germline CDR1 and CDR2 sequences are SQVTM and ANQGSEA. The CDR3 runs 13 residues. DNA of the CDR3: TGCAGCGTTGAAACTGGGCTCACAGATACGCAGTATTTT. Its translation: CSVETGLTDTQYF.

This clone was seen only a few times. The chain combines TRBV19 with TRBJ2-1; a weak D match, TRBD1 (6 bases). Trimming left V 3 bases short and J 6 bases short, with 15 bases between. The CDR3 extends over 15 amino acids. Germline values: CDR1 LNHDA, CDR2 SQIVND (reference sequence). CDR3 bases: TGTGCCAGTAGTATGGCGATGGGGGCACGCAATGAGCAGTTCTTC. It yields the protein CASSMAMGARNEQFF. Based on the CDR3 plus reference TRBV19 and TRBJ2-1, the full variable domain is DGGITQSPKYLFRKEGQNVTLSCEQNLNHDAMYWYRQDPGQGLRLIYYSQIVNDFQKGDIAEGYSVSREKKESFPLTVTSAQKNPTAFYLCASSMAMGARNEQFFGPGTRLTVL.

The chain recombines TRBV7-8 with TRBJ2-7; D is undetermined. Trimming cost V 1 base and J 2 bases, with 6 bases left between them. The CDR3 sequence is 13 residues long. From germline, CDR1 is SGHVS and CDR2 FQNEAQ. In DNA, the CDR3 is TGTGCCAGCAGCTTAGACCTAGCCTACGAGCAGTACTTC. Translated: CASSLDLAYEQYF. The full variable domain, in which reference TRBV7-8 and TRBJ2-7 provide the parts outside the CDR3, is GAGVSQSPRYKVAKRGQDVALRCDPISGHVSLFWYQQALGQGPEFLTYFQNEAQLDKSGLPSDRFFAERPEGSVSTLKIQRTQQEDSAVYLCASSLDLAYEQYFGPGTRLTVT.

This chain links TRBV29-1 with TRBJ2-1; D is possibly TRBD1 (5 bases). Between the trimmed V and J ends, which lost 7 bases and 0 bases, there was a span of 13 bases. The germline CDR1 and CDR2 sequences are SQVTM and ANQGSEA. The CDR3 loop spans 14 amino acids. DNA for the CDR3: TGCAGCGCCTACAGGTTGCGCTCCTACAATGAGCAGTTCTTC. Residues: CSAYRLRSYNEQFF.

The sample holds a few counts of this clone. The chain has TRBV10-3 and TRBJ2-3, with 8 nucleotides matching TRBD2. This CDR3 has 13 residues. Per the germline V gene, CDR1 is ENHRY and CDR2 is SYGVKD. V lost 4 bases and J lost 6; bases outside the gene matches: 3. CDR3 DNA sequence: TGTGCCATCAGTGGGACTAGCATCGATACGCAGTATTTT. Translating gives CAISGTSIDTQYF.

Only a few counts were recorded for this clone. The chain recombines TRBV19 with TRBJ2-1, with D perhaps TRBD2 (6 bases). This CDR3 has 16 residues. The V gene's germline CDR1 is LNHDA and CDR2 SQIVND (reference sequence). Trimming removed 0 bases from V and 14 bases from J, with 23 bases in between. This chain's CDR3 is CASSIDGRLRGRMKFF. For the CDR3, the DNA is TGTGCCAGTAGTATAGATGGGCGGCTGCGGGGACGAATGAAGTTCTTC.

The CDR3: CASSGIAGGFQETQYF. The CDR3 DNA follows: TGTGCCAGCAGCGGCATAGCGGGAGGGTTCCAAGAGACCCAGTACTTC. This rearrangement joins TRBV2 to TRBJ2-5; 11 bases match TRBD2. The CDR3 sequence is 16 residues long. The V gene's germline CDR1 is SNHLY and CDR2 FYNNEI. Trimming cost V 6 bases and J 1 base; bases outside gene matches: 7.

This clone turned up a few times. This sample also contains other DNA sequences that code for the same CDR3. The chain employs TRBV30 and TRBJ1-1; TRBD1 matches 8 bases. The ends lost 3 bases at V and 2 bases at J; junction bases unmatched: 2. CDR1 is GTSNPN, CDR2 SVGIG, per germline (reference sequence). CDR3 length equals 13 residues. The CDR3 spells CAWSGQGNTEAFF. In DNA, the CDR3 is TGTGCCTGGAGCGGACAGGGTAACACTGAAGCTTTCTTT.